This T cell receptor (beta chain) stems from a study of cytomegalovirus exposure and HLA in healthy donors (dated by TCRdb to between 2016 and 2019). Concerning the study at large: In an earlier analysis of approximately 500 of the donors, about 260 Gb of sequence data and about 110 million unique TCR beta sequences from approximately 180 million T cells were reported. A later genetic analysis used genome-wide SNP genotypes for about three fifths of the 666 donors, treating that subset as a discovery cohort. Four or five DR-DQ haplotypes were treated as single units for association and clustering because of strong linkage in the cohort. Using immunosequencing, the study profiled T cell repertoires from 550 to 750 subjects and related those repertoires to cytomegalovirus serostatus. An earlier analysis of several hundred of the donors used high-throughput TCR beta sequencing to judge whether each TCR beta V gene segment behaved as functional or pseudogenic. Of the roughly 400 genotyped donors, about 80% fell in the genetic ancestry cluster associated with self-reported Caucasian donors. Alongside the repertoire data, information on donor age, sex, ethnicity and CMV serostatus was compiled. An early release covering roughly 640 HLA-typed donors comprised around 300 gigabases of sequencing data and tens of millions of unique TCR sequences. To predict cytomegalovirus infection status, the study brought together high-throughput TCR immunosequencing, statistical association of individual TCRs with disease status, and machine learning. The study aimed to test whether cataloging public T cell receptors could reveal signatures of past pathogen exposure. Among some 400 genotyped donors of the cohort, an average of about 240,000 unique TCR beta nucleotide sequences was sequenced per donor, of which roughly 17% were non-productive. Along with the roughly 610-subject first cohort, a separate validation cohort of approximately 110 different subjects was used. Class I and class II HLA loci were covered by the typing at four-digit resolution. The number of donors typed differed by locus, with 629-630 for A, B, C, DRB1 and DQB1, around 560 for DQA1, about 610 for DPA1, and about 450 for DPB1. In a later analysis, previously published TCR beta repertoires from roughly 710 donors were re-analyzed and high-resolution HLA genotyping was added so that TCR occurrence patterns could be studied. In the later analysis, no new phenotypic data were used to find candidate immune exposures; instead, reliance was placed on TCR beta sequences and their occurrence across donors. All discovery cohort repertoires had been generated using a single sequencing platform.

The cohort comprised 550 to 700 healthy bone marrow donors. Cohort members were all nominally healthy when sampled, although unrecorded immune exposures were likely present. The donor was CMV seropositive and belonged to the group of 250 to 300 seropositive cohort members. Every donor gave a peripheral blood sample, and the peripheral blood mononuclear cells from that sample were used for TCR beta sequencing. The Qiagen DNeasy Blood Extraction Kit was used to extract genomic DNA from the blood cell samples. Libraries were made using the immunoSEQ multiplex PCR assay. For the multiplex PCR, a mixture combining 60 forward primers for TCR Vbeta segments and 13 reverse primers for TCR Jbeta segments was used. A multiplex PCR assay on genomic DNA amplified the CDR3 region of rearranged TCR beta genes. The Illumina HiSeq System was used to sequence the amplified TCR beta libraries as 87-base-pair reads. The original methods were these. A later analysis counted tens of millions of unique TCR beta chains across the approximately 700 repertoires, and around 9.9 million of these chains were shared by at least two donors. To remove PCR and sequencing errors, raw reads were error-corrected and collapsed into unique sequences using a nearest-neighbor algorithm that merged closely related sequences. CDR3 sequences were aligned to IMGT reference sequences to assign V, D and J gene segments. For a sequence to be retained, a match of at least six nucleotides was required to both a V gene segment and a J gene segment. A rearrangement was called productive if the CDR3 had no stop codons and remained in frame with V and J, and every other rearrangement was called non-productive. CDR3 was defined by IMGT convention, running from the second conserved V-encoded cysteine to the conserved J-encoded phenylalanine. In an earlier analysis of approximately 590 of the donors, sequences lacking an unambiguous match to a single V gene segment were excluded. In an earlier analysis of almost 600 of the donors, a V segment was called functional when productive rearrangements were above 56.7%, and segregating when the standard deviation between donors exceeded 5%. A statistical classification framework was built to diagnose cytomegalovirus status from the catalog of TCR beta chain sequences. V and J gene assignment, in a later analysis, came from comparing TCR nucleotide sequences with IMGT/GENE-DB human TR gene sequences. The TCRdist pipeline was used in a later analysis to assign CDR3 sequences and most-parsimonious VDJ recombination scenarios. A later analysis defined each TCR beta chain by its CDR3 amino acid sequence plus V-gene family, and excluded reads lacking a unique V-gene family. To address suspected cross-contamination and a sequencing artifact, a later analysis removed roughly 580 highly shared, low-generation-probability nucleotide sequences. In a later analysis, a clonal expansion index was calculated for each public chain from normalized within-repertoire ranks of inferred template counts. Generation probabilities in a later analysis came from a VDJ recombination model fitted to out-of-frame rearrangements, and those results were checked against IGoR. In a later analysis, hypergeometric tests were used to score TCR-TCR, TCR-HLA and TCR-CMV co-occurrence, with a repertoire-size bias correction applied to TCR pairs. False discovery rates were estimated in a later analysis by permuting HLA or CMV assignments 20 times. In a later analysis, co-occurring TCRs were grouped with DBSCAN, and TCRdist sequence similarity was added when clustering was performed within HLA-allele-positive subsets. For co-occurrence clustering, repertoires with fewer than 30,000 or more than 120,000 public chains were excluded, along with four to six repertoires with anomalous nucleotide sharing. TCRdb limited this immuneACCESS table to in-frame rearrangements with V and J called. A share of clones is missing; checked studies link under half to unresolved V genes, and the rest is unexplained. The V and J calls and the clone size are those of that table, but D and trimming were determined from the DNA. The sample table contains 65,000 or so clones; only one count was recorded for 70% to 85% of them. 3% of the sample is in the top ten clones.

Points the paper makes about the study in general: The classifier was reported to diagnose cytomegalovirus status with high specificity and sensitivity in both the original cohort and the validation cohort. Across donors, most TCR sequences were observed very rarely, whereas some public TCRs were present in many individuals. Broadly in line with IMGT annotations, most TCR beta V segments showed up in productive rearrangements about 90% or about 30% of the time in an earlier analysis of 450 to 600 of the donors. Correlated functional status among segregating V segments might reflect linkage disequilibrium, but an unknown experimental factor could not be ruled out. Three of the identified cytomegalovirus-associated TCR beta chains were confirmed in vitro to be specific for cytomegalovirus antigens. A later analysis found that TCR association rates varied across HLA loci, with DRB1 alleles showing the most associated TCRs and HLA-C alleles the fewest. In this cohort, only TCR beta chains were sequenced, and detectable features were limited by the absence of alpha or paired-chain data. In a later analysis, HLA-associated TCR beta chains showed more clonal expansion and lower generation probabilities than non-associated chains that were equally common. Because some donors lacked HLA typing at each locus, the association tests relied only on the typed subset. A cluster of highly shared sequence variants was judged likely to represent a technical artifact of the sequencing pipeline. Sequencing depth was assumed to be roughly uniform across donors in the presence/absence analyses, though that assumption may not hold. Strong co-occurrence of HLA alleles, especially DR and DQ, made assigning TCR associations to individual alleles difficult. At a false discovery rate of 0.05, a later analysis linked some 18,000 TCR beta sequences to specific HLA alleles. Because counts were too low, fewer than 20 rarely observed V segments, including chromosome 9 orphons, were excluded from the earlier analysis of fewer than 650 of the donors. A total of roughly 160 TCR beta chains were listed by the study as associated with cytomegalovirus. A later genetic analysis reported fewer N-insertions in productive TCRs among donors in an Asian-associated ancestry cluster than the roughly 690-donor mean. In a later genetic analysis, a missense DCLRE1C variant was associated with V-gene and J-gene trimming of TCR beta chains, and the association was replicated in an independent cohort. Immune exposure information for the cohort was limited to CMV serostatus. The authors suggested that the approach could potentially be extended to other disease states and immunological phenotypes. A further reported finding was that TCR beta sequences accurately predicted the HLA-A and HLA-B alleles for most subjects in the first cohort. A later analysis reported that several top co-occurrence clusters appeared linked to parvovirus B19, influenza, CMV and Epstein-Barr virus. In a later analysis, most CMV-associated TCR beta chains were found to appear HLA-restricted, with HLA associations seemingly driven largely by CMV exposure.

This clone has a single count. What antigen it recognizes has not been identified. There are no base qualities to consult, and no much larger clone falls within one base. Sequenced: PBMCs. This sequence originates from a girl between 5 and 17 years old in good health and CMV-seropositive.

The CDR3 has the sequence CASSYSGAVYEQYF. The nucleotides read TGTGCCAGCAGTTACTCGGGGGCTGTCTACGAGCAGTACTTC. The chain joins TRBV6-5 to TRBJ2-7, and the D gene may be TRBD1, 6 bases matching. The germline V gene yields MNHEY for CDR1 and SVGAGI for CDR2. The CDR3 runs 14 residues from the cysteine to the phenylalanine. CDR3 DNA only is kept here, 42 bases in frame from base 1. Relative to germline, V is 0 bases shorter and J is 3 bases shorter, with 9 bases between their ends.